This T cell receptor (beta chain) was identified during a study of regulatory T cells in long-lasting Graves disease. Study conclusions and caveats: TRBV28, TRBJ1-2 and TRBJ2-5 emerged as the favored segments in persistent disease.

V dropped 5 bases and J dropped 10 bases, with 12 bases sitting between them. In germline, CDR1 is MNHEY, CDR2 SMNVEV (reference sequence). The length of the CDR3 is 13 residues. CDR3-region Arm-PCR and iRepertoire HTBI primers produced the TCR beta libraries. TCRdb redid the calling of the multiplex PCR reads with MiXCR, one entry per CDR3 protein. Of approximately 380,000 distinct CDR3 sequences in the sample, around 20% were seen once. Documented time point: persistent/refractory GD, antithyroid drugs over 5 years with positive TRAb. PBMC-derived RNA was used for the TCR library. Under American Thyroid Association guidelines, Graves' disease was diagnosed. As concerns this clonotype: Its target is not known.

This specimen was peripheral blood mononuclear cells (PBMCs), taken when the disease was refractory, from a patient treated with antithyroid drugs. The source is a female donor with Graves disease. V is TRBV27 and J is TRBJ1-6; perhaps TRBD1 as D (6 bases). CDR3 sequence: CASSPGTRSPLHF. Here the CDR3 DNA reads TGTGCCAGCAGTCCCGGGACACGGTCACCCCTCCACTTT.